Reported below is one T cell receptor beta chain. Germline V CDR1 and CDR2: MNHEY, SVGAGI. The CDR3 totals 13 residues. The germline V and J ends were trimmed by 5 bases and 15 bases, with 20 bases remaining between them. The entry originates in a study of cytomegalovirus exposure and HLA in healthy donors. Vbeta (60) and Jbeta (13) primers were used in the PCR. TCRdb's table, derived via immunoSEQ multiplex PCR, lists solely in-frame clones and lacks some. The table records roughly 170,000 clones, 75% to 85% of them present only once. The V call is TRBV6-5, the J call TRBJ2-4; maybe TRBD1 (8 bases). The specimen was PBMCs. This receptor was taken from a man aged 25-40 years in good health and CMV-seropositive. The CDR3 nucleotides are TGTGCCAGCAGTCCGACCGGGAGGACAGGGCTGTACTTC. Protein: CASSPTGRTGLYF.